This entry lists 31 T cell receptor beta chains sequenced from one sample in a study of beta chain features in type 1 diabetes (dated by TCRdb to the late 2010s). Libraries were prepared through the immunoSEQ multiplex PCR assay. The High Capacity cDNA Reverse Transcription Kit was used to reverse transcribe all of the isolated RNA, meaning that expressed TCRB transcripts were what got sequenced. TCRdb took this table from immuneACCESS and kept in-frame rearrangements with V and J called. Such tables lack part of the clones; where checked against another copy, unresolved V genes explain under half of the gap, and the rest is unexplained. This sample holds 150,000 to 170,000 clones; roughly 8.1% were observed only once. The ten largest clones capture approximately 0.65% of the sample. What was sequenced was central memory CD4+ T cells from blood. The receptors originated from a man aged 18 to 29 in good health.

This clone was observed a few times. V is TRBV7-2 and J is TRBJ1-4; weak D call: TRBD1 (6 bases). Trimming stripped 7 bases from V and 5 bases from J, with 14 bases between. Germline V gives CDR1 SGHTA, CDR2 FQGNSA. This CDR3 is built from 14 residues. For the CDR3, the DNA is TGTGCCAGCACCGAGGACAGCTCCAATGAAAAACTGTTTTTT. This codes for CASTEDSSNEKLFF.

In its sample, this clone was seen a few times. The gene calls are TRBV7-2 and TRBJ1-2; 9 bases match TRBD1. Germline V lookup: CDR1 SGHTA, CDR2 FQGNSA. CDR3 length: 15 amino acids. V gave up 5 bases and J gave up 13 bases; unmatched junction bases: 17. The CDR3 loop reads CASSNKAGTGKIGTF. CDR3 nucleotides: TGTGCCAGCAGCAATAAGGCCGGGACAGGGAAGATTGGCACCTTC.

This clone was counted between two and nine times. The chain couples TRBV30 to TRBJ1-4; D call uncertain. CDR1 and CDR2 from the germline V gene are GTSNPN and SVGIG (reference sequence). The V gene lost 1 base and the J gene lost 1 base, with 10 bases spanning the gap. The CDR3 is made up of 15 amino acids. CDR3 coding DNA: TGTGCCTGGAGTGCCAACGTCGGAACTAATGAAAAACTGTTTTTT. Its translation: CAWSANVGTNEKLFF.

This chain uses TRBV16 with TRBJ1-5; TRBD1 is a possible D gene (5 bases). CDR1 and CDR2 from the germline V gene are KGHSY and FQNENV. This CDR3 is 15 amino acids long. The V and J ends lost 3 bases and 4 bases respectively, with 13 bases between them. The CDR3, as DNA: TGTGCCAGCAGCCACCGGTCAGGGAATAATCAGCCCCAGCATTTT. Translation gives CASSHRSGNNQPQHF.

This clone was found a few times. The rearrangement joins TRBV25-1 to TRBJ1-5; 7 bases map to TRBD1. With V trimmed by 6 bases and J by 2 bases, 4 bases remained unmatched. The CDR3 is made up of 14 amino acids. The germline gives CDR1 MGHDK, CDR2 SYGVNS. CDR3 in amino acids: CASSPDRGNQPQHF. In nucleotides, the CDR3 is TGTGCCAGCAGCCCAGACAGGGGCAATCAGCCCCAGCATTTT.

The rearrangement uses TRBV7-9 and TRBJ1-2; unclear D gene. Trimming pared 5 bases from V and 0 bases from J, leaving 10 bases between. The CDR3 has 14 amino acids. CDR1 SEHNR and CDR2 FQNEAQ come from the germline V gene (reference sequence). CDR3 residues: CASSMLGANYGYTF. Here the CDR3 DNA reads TGTGCCAGCAGCATGCTAGGAGCTAACTATGGCTACACCTTC.

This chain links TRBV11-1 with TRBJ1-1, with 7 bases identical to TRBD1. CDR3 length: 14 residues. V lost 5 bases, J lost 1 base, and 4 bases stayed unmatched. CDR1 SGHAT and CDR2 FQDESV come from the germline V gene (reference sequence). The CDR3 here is CASSLGGRNTEAFF. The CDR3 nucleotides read TGTGCCAGCAGCCTAGGGGGCAGGAACACTGAAGCTTTCTTT.

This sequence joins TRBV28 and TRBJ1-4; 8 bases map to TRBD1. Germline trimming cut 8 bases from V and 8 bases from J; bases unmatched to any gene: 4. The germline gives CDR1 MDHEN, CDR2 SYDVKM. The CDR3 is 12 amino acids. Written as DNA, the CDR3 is TGTGCCAGCCGCCAGGGGGCAGAAAAACTGTTTTTT. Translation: CASRQGAEKLFF. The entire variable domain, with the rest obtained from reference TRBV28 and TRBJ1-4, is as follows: DVKVTQSSRYLVKRTGEKVFLECVQDMDHENMFWYRQDPGLGLRLIYFSYDVKMKEKGDIPEGYSVSREKKERFSLILESASTNQTSMYLCASRQGAEKLFFGSGTQLSVL.

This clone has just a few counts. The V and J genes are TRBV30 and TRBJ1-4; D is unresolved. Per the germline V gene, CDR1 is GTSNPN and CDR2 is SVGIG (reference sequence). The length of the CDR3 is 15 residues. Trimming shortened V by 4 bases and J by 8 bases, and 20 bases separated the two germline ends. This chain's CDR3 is CAWTPATVRREKLFF. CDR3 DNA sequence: TGTGCCTGGACCCCCGCCACGGTACGGAGGGAAAAACTGTTTTTT.

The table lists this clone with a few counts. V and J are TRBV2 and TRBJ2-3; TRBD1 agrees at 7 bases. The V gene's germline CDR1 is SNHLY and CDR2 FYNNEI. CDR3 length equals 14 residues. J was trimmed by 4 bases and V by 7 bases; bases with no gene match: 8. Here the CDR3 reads CASKLRQGPDTQYF. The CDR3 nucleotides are TGTGCCAGCAAATTGCGACAGGGCCCAGATACGCAGTATTTT.

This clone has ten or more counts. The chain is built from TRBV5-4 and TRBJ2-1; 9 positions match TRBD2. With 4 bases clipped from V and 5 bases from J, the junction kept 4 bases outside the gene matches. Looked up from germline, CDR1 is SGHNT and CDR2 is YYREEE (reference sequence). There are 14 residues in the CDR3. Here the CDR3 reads CASSQRLADNEQFF. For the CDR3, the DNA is TGTGCCAGCAGCCAAAGACTAGCGGACAATGAGCAGTTCTTC.

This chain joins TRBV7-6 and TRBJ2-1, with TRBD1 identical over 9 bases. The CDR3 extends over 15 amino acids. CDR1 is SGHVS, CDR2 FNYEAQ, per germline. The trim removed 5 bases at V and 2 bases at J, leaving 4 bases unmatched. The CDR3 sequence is CASSRDRVAYNEQFF. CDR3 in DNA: TGTGCCAGCAGCAGGGACAGGGTAGCCTACAATGAGCAGTTCTTC.

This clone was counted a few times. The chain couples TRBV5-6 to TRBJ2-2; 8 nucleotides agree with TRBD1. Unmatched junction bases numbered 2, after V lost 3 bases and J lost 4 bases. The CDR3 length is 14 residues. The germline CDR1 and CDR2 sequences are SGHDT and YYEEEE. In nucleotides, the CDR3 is TGTGCCAGCAGCTATGACAGGGGCACCGGGGAGCTGTTTTTT. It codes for CASSYDRGTGELFF.

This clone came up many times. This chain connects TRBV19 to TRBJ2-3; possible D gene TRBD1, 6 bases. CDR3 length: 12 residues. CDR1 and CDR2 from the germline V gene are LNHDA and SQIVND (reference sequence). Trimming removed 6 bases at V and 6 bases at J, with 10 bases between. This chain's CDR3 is CASRRQGDTQYF. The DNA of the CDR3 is TGTGCCAGTAGGCGCCAGGGGGATACGCAGTATTTT.

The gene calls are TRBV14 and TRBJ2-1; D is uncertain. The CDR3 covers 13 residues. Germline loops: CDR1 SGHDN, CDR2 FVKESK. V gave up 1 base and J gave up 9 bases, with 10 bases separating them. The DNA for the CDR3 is TGTGCCAGCAGCCAAGTTTTGGGCACTGAGCAGTTCTTC. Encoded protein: CASSQVLGTEQFF.

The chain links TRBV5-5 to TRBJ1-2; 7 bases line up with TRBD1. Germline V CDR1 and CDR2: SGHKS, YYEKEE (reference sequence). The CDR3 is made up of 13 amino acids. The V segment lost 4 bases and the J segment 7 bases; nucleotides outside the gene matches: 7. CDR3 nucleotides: TGTGCCAGCAGCCTAGGGGGACAGTTTGGCTACACCTTC. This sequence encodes CASSLGGQFGYTF.

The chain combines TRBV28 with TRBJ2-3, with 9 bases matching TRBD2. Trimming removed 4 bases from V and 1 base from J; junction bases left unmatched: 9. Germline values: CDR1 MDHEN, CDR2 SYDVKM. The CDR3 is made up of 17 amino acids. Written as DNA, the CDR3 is TGTGCCAGCAGTTCTCCTGCGGGGGGGCACCGCACAGATACGCAGTATTTT. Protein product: CASSSPAGGHRTDTQYF.

The CDR3 loop reads CASSQWASGGKGEQFF. CDR3 bases: TGTGCCAGCAGCCAATGGGCTAGCGGGGGGAAGGGTGAGCAGTTCTTC. The rearrangement joins TRBV28 to TRBJ2-1; 11 bases match TRBD2. The junction had 13 bases not matched to a gene; V was cut back by 6 bases and J by 9 bases. The CDR3 runs to 16 residues. The germline CDR1 and CDR2 sequences are MDHEN and SYDVKM.

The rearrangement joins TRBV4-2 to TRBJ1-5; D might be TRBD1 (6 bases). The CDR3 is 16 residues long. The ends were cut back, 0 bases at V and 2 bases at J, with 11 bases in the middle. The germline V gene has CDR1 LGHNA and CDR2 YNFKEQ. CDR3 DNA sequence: TGTGCCAGCAGCCAAGATGGGGGCCGAGGCAATCAGCCCCAGCATTTT. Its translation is CASSQDGGRGNQPQHF.

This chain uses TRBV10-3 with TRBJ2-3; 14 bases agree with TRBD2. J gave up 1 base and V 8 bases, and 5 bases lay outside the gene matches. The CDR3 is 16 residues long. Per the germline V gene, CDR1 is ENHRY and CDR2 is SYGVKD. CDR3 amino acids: CAIGGLAGERTDTQYF. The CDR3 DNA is TGTGCCATCGGGGGACTAGCGGGGGAGCGCACAGATACGCAGTATTTT.

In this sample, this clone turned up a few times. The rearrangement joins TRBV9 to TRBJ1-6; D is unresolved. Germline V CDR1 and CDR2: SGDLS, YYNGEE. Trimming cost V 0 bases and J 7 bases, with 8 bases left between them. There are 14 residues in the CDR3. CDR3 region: CASSVALANSPLHF. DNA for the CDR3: TGTGCCAGCAGCGTAGCTTTGGCAAATTCACCCCTCCACTTT.

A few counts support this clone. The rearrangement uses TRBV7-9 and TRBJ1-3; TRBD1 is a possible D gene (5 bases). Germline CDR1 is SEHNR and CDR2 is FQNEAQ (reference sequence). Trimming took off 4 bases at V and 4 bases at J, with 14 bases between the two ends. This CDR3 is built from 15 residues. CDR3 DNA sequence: TGTGCCAGCAGCTCGCCCACAGGAGCAGGAAACACCATATATTTT. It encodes CASSSPTGAGNTIYF.

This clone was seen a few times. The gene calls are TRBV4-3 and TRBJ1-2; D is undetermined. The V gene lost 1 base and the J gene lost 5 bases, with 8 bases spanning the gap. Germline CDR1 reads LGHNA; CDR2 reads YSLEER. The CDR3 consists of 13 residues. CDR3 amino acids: CASSQGQMYGYTF. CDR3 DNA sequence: TGCGCCAGCAGCCAAGGGCAGATGTATGGCTACACCTTC.

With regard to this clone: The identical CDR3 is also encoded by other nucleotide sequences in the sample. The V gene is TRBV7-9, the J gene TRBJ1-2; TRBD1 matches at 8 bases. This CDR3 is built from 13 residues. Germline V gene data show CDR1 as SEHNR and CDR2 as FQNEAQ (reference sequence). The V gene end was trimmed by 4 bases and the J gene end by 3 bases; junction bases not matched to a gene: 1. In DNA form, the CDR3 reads TGTGCCAGCAGCTCGACAGGGGACTATGGCTACACCTTC. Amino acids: CASSSTGDYGYTF.

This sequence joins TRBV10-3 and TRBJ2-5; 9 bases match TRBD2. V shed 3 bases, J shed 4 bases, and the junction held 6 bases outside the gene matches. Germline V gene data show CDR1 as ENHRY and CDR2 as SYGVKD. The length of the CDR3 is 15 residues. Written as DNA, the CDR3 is TGTGCCATCAGTGATCTAGCGGGAAGACGAGAGACCCAGTACTTC. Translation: CAISDLAGRRETQYF.

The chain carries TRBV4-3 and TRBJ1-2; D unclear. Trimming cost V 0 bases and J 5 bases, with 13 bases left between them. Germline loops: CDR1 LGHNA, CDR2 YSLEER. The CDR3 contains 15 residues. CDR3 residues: CASSQDAGGGYGYTF. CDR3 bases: TGCGCCAGCAGCCAAGATGCCGGAGGAGGGTATGGCTACACCTTC.

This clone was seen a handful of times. This CDR3 reads CASSLVSRETQYF. The CDR3 DNA reads TGTGCCAGCAGCTTAGTTTCGCGGGAGACCCAGTACTTC. This sequence joins TRBV7-2 and TRBJ2-5; D remains unclear. Germline CDR1 is SGHTA and CDR2 is FQGNSA. V gave up 1 base and J gave up 5 bases, with 8 bases separating them. This CDR3 region has 13 residues.

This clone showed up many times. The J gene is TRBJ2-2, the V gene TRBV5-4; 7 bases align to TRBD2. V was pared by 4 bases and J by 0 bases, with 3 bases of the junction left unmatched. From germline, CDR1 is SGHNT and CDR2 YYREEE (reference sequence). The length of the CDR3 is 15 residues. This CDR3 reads CASSAGTTNTGELFF. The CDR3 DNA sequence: TGTGCCAGCAGCGCCGGGACTACGAACACCGGGGAGCTGTTTTTT. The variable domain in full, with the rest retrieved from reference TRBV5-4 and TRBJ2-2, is ETGVTQSPTHLIKTRGQQVTLRCSSQSGHNTVSWYQQALGQGPQFIFQYYREEENGRGNFPPRFSGLQFPNYSSELNVNALELDDSALYLCASSAGTTNTGELFFGEGSRLTVL.

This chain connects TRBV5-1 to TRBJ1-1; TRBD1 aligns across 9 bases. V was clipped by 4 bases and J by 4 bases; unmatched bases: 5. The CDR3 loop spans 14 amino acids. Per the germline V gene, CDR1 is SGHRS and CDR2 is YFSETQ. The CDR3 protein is CASSRTGESTEAFF. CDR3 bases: TGCGCCAGCAGCAGGACAGGGGAATCCACTGAAGCTTTCTTT. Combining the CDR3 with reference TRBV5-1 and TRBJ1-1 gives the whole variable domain KAGVTQTPRYLIKTRGQQVTLSCSPISGHRSVSWYQQTPGQGLQFLFEYFSETQRNKGNFPGRFSGRQFSNSRSEMNVSTLELGDSALYLCASSRTGESTEAFFGQGTRLTVV.

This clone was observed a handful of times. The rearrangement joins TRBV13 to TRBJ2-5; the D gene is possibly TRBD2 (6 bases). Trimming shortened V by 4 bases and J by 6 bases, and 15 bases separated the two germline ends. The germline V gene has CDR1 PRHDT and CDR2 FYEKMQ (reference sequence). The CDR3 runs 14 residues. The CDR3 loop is CASSSPRRDQTQYF. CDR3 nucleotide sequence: TGTGCCAGCAGCTCACCTCGGAGGGATCAGACCCAGTACTTC. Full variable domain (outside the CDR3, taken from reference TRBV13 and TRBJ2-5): AAGVIQSPRHLIKEKRETATLKCYPIPRHDTVYWYQQGPGQDPQFLISFYEKMQSDKGSIPDRFSAQQFSDYHSELNMSSLELGDSALYFCASSSPRRDQTQYFGPGTRLLVL.

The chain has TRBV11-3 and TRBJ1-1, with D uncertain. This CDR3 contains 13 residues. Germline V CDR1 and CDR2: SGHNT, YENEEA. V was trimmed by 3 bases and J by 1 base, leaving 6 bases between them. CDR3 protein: CASSFWQNTEAFF. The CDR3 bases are TGTGCCAGCAGCTTTTGGCAGAACACTGAAGCTTTCTTT.